This TCR beta chain was sequenced in a study of cytomegalovirus exposure and HLA in healthy donors. Generated by immunoSEQ multiplex PCR, the TCRdb table keeps only in-frame clones and is missing some. The repertoire holds some 150,000 clones, with around 88% as singletons. To note about this clone: As yet, its antigen is unknown.

Overall study findings and caveats: Both high specificity and high sensitivity reportedly marked the classifier's diagnosis of cytomegalovirus status.

This CDR3 spans 14 amino acids. J was trimmed by 6 bases and V by 3 bases; bases with no gene match: 7. Germline CDR1 SQVTM, CDR2 ANQGSEA. The source of this sequence is a woman aged 18-29 years in good health and CMV-seropositive. Sequenced: PBMCs. The genes are TRBV29-1 and TRBJ2-1, with 8 bases that match TRBD2. This CDR3 reads CSVDGLAGFNEQFF. The CDR3 bases are TGCAGCGTTGATGGACTAGCCGGTTTCAATGAGCAGTTCTTC.